A single sample gave rise to the 13 T cell receptor beta chains below, sequenced in a study of radiation and T cells in renal cell carcinoma. Time point denoted: blood 2 weeks post-SBRT. The sample's treatment: 15 Gy SBRT to primary tumor, nephrectomy 4 weeks later. Repertoires were generated with immunoSEQ multiplex PCR, while TCRdb's copy carries only in-frame clones and drops some. The data contain 70,000 or so clones, 82% of them singletons. The sequencing used blood, collected from a patient whose treatment included radiotherapy and nephrectomy. Receptors were obtained from a man in his sixties with renal cell carcinoma.

This rearrangement joins TRBV11-3 to TRBJ1-1, with D unclear. The CDR3 runs to 13 residues. CDR1 and CDR2 (germline): SGHNT, YENEEA. V lost 0 bases to trimming and J lost 3 bases, with 5 bases between them. The CDR3 protein is CASSLELDTEAFF. CDR3 coding DNA: TGTGCCAGCAGCTTAGAGCTGGACACTGAAGCTTTCTTT.

CDR3 region: CASSEGGGGGSQETQYF. CDR3 sequence (DNA): TGTGCCAGCAGTGAAGGGGGGGGTGGCGGGTCTCAAGAGACCCAGTACTTC. The chain employs TRBV25-1 and TRBJ2-5; TRBD2 agrees at 7 bases. CDR1 and CDR2 from the germline V gene are MGHDK and SYGVNS. Germline trimming cut 2 bases from V and 2 bases from J; bases unmatched to any gene: 11. The length of the CDR3 is 17 residues.

V usage is TRBV10-2 and J usage is TRBJ1-2; D remains unclear. V shed 2 bases and J shed 5 bases, with 12 bases lying between them. The CDR3 covers 14 residues. Per germline, CDR1 WSHSY and CDR2 SAAADI. This chain's CDR3 is CASSEPRVSYGYTF. Here the CDR3 DNA reads TGCGCCAGCAGTGAGCCGCGCGTATCTTATGGCTACACCTTC.

The chain carries TRBV29-1 and TRBJ1-1, with unresolved D. CDR3 size: 12 residues. Per germline, CDR1 SQVTM and CDR2 ANQGSEA. V lost 4 bases and J lost 8, with 14 bases in between. CDR3 in DNA: TGCAGCGTTGCGGTATCCAGAGAAGAAGCTTTCTTT. Encoded protein: CSVAVSREEAFF.

This chain connects TRBV29-1 to TRBJ2-5; 11 bases match TRBD2. V lost 4 bases to trimming and J lost 2 bases; unmatched junction nucleotides: 18. CDR1 and CDR2 from the germline V gene are SQVTM and ANQGSEA. The CDR3 consists of 19 residues. The CDR3 DNA reads TGCAGCGTTGTTGCACTAGCGGGAGCCTACGGGGGGATACAAGAGACCCAGTACTTC. This encodes CSVVALAGAYGGIQETQYF.

CDR3 coding DNA: TGCGCCAGCAGCTTGGGGCTAGCGGGGACCTACAATGAGCAGTTCTTC. Its translation is CASSLGLAGTYNEQFF. The chain employs TRBV5-1 and TRBJ2-1; TRBD2 matches at 9 bases. Germline loops: CDR1 SGHRS, CDR2 YFSETQ. V gave up 0 bases and J gave up 2 bases; unmatched junction bases: 3. The CDR3 runs to 16 residues.

V usage is TRBV7-9 and J usage is TRBJ2-1; the match to TRBD2 covers 12 bases. CDR3 length: 18 amino acids. CDR1 and CDR2 from the germline V gene are SEHNR and FQNEAQ (reference sequence). V lost 5 bases to trimming and J lost 4 bases; unmatched junction nucleotides: 12. CDR3 in amino acids: CASSPLDLLAGGYNEQFF. In nucleotides, the CDR3 is TGTGCCAGCAGCCCACTCGACCTACTAGCGGGAGGATACAATGAGCAGTTCTTC. The complete variable domain, with remaining parts taken from reference TRBV7-9 and TRBJ2-1, reads DTGVSQNPRHKITKRGQNVTFRCDPISEHNRLYWYRQTLGQGPEFLTYFQNEAQLEKSRLLSDRFSAERPKGSFSTLEIQRTEQGDSAMYLCASSPLDLLAGGYNEQFFGPGTRLTVL.

J is TRBJ2-2 and V is TRBV28, with 7 bases that match TRBD1. Germline CDR1 reads MDHEN; CDR2 reads SYDVKM. The CDR3 is 16 residues long. The trim removed 5 bases at V and 2 bases at J, leaving 8 bases unmatched. The CDR3 reads CASSTGTATNTGELFF. The CDR3 DNA reads as TGTGCCAGCAGTACTGGGACAGCAACTAACACCGGGGAGCTGTTTTTT.

This chain uses TRBV14 with TRBJ1-6; D may be TRBD1 (5 bases). Germline CDR1 and CDR2: SGHDN and FVKESK. The ends were cut back, 4 bases at V and 9 bases at J, with 19 bases in the middle. The CDR3 consists of 16 residues. The CDR3 DNA sequence: TGTGCCAGCAGCCCCCGGGGGTTTTACGAATCTTCACCCCTCCACTTT. It encodes CASSPRGFYESSPLHF.

The V gene is TRBV29-1, the J gene TRBJ1-2, with 7 bases lining up with TRBD1. The CDR3 length is 12 residues. CDR1 SQVTM and CDR2 ANQGSEA come from the germline V gene. V shed 7 bases, J shed 6 bases, and the junction held 8 bases outside the gene matches. The CDR3 reads CSGGQVLDGYTF. In nucleotides, the CDR3 is TGCAGCGGTGGACAGGTTTTAGATGGCTACACCTTC.

The V call is TRBV5-4, the J call TRBJ2-7; D may match TRBD1 or TRBD2 (5 bases each). The CDR3 runs to 17 residues. Germline lookup yields CDR1 SGHNT and CDR2 YYREEE (reference sequence). Trimming removed 5 bases at V and 7 bases at J, with 28 bases between. As DNA, the CDR3 is TGTGCCAGCAGAGATAAAGCATCCGGGACGCTCCCGGGGGAGCAGTACTTC. This gives the protein CASRDKASGTLPGEQYF.

CDR3 nucleotide sequence: TGTGCCAGCAAGGGTAGCGGGAGGGCCGTCAATGAGCAGTTCTTC. Encoded protein: CASKGSGRAVNEQFF. The chain employs TRBV6-5 and TRBJ2-1; 11 nucleotides align to TRBD2. This CDR3 is built from 15 residues. The trim removed 7 bases at V and 6 bases at J, leaving 8 bases unmatched. Germline CDR1 is MNHEY and CDR2 is SVGAGI.

This chain links TRBV28 with TRBJ2-7, with 7 bases lining up with TRBD1. J was trimmed by 5 bases and V by 11 bases; bases with no gene match: 12. CDR1 is MDHEN, CDR2 SYDVKM, per germline. The CDR3 has 13 amino acids. The CDR3 region is CAATRDRGHEQYF. The CDR3 nucleotides are TGTGCCGCTACTCGGGACAGAGGCCACGAGCAGTACTTC.